Reported below is one TCR beta chain. This clonotype was seen a few times. Its recognized antigen is unknown. Base qualities are not at hand, and no much larger clone is one base apart. The TCR beta CDR3 regions were amplified from the RNA transcripts. The first round of RT-PCR for the TCR CDR3 was performed with the HTBI primer set and the Qiagen OneStep RT-PCR kit. The libraries were constructed in a second round of multiplex PCR and then size-selected and purified. Paired-end sequencing of the libraries was performed with 100 bp reads on an Illumina HiSeq2000. The authors processed their data as follows. Raw data were processed with SOAPnuke, discarding reads with adapters, uncalled bases, mean Phred below 15, or no exact constant-primer or identifier match. High-quality paired reads were merged using COPE v1.2.5, and each unique nucleotide sequence was defined as a clonotype. MiTCR v1.1 was used to align the clonotypes against IMGT TRBV, TRBD and TRBJ reference segments. Only V-J combinations with frequency above 0.0001, covering about 99% of repertoires, were analysed. The TCS score was defined as the ratio of F50 (clonal expansion) to E x V (chaos), calculated using BLOSUM62-based TCRdist between CDR3 peptides within each V-J. Welch's t-statistics and random forest reduced 500 to 550 V-J features to around 14, which were used in a naive Bayes classifier (R e1071). Thyroid-blood repertoire similarity was quantified with the Morisita-Horn index. The raw public reads went through TCRdb reprocessing: fastp at Q25, MiXCR clone calling, in-frame beta chains kept. Under each unique CDR3 protein, matching rows form one entry showing the most common genes and DNA. The V and J calls and clone size come from TCRdb's table, not from the authors' own analysis. This sample lists approximately 700,000 distinct CDR3 sequences; 40% to 55% were detected once. The biggest ten clones account for about 7.7% of the sample.

The germline V gene supplies CDR1 SGHTA and CDR2 FQGNSA. At the junction V is shortened by 5 bases and J by 3 bases; bases outside the gene matches: 7. The CDR3 covers 15 residues, taking in both the cysteine and the phenylalanine. Only the CDR3 region is kept as DNA, spanning 45 bases read in frame from base 1. The sample is drawn from a study of T cells in Graves' hyperthyroidism and ophthalmopathy (dated by TCRdb to the late 2010s). Turning to the overall study: A discovery cohort of approximately 100 patients, 43 with Graves' ophthalmopathy and 55 to 60 with stable Graves' hyperthyroidism, was used to find distinguishing TCR V-J signatures. Prospective prediction of ophthalmopathy was tested in an independent validation cohort of 18 hyperthyroidism patients and 15 to 17 patients who later progressed to ophthalmopathy. The 100 discovery patients were randomly split 7:3 into training and test sets. The study also compared thyroid tissue and blood T-cell repertoires from roughly 6 Graves' hyperthyroidism patients. Once sampling was done, hyperthyroidism patients were given methimazole at a starting dose of 30 mg daily, whereas ophthalmopathy patients were given high-dose intravenous methylprednisolone. TCR Vbeta CDR3 sequencing of 120 to 150 peripheral blood samples (more than 40 ophthalmopathy, about 74 hyperthyroidism and 17 progressor patients) is reported in the paper.

Overall results and qualifications from the work: No statistical method was used to set the sample size in advance, and investigators knew the group allocation. Most expanded thyroid clonotypes (frequency above 0.001) were also detected in blood, suggesting blood repertoires may reflect thyroid immune responses. In cross-validation, a model built on a 13 V-J signature told ophthalmopathy apart from stable hyperthyroidism with roughly 87% sensitivity and roughly 81% specificity, and in testing the same model reached 80%/75%. During validation, the model predicted progression to ophthalmopathy a median of roughly 7.1 months ahead of onset, with more than 60% sensitivity and less than 85% specificity.

The study excluded patients with uncontrolled infections, other autoimmune diseases, pregnancy or lactation. Diagnoses were based on clinical symptoms, serum thyroxine and TRAb, thyroid ultrasound and orbital computed tomography. Total RNA was extracted using Trizol reagent, and RNA quality was assessed on an Agilent 2100 Bioanalyzer. The sequence links TRBV7-2 to TRBJ1-5, and 7 bases in between align with TRBD1. The clonotype was recovered from an adult man with Graves' disease, either hyperthyroidism or ophthalmopathy (not recorded which). The source material was peripheral blood or thyroid tissue (not recorded which). The CDR3 protein is CASSLYDRVNQPQHF. Read as DNA, the sequence is TGTGCCAGCAGCCTCTACGACAGGGTCAATCAGCCCCAGCATTTT.